The next 32 T cell receptor beta chains were all read from a single sample in a study of T-cell reconstitution after alpha-beta-depleted transplantation in children. Preparing the TCRbeta library involved the use of unique molecular identifiers. TCRdb reprocessed the PCR reads via MiXCR and lists one record per CDR3 protein. The profile covers about 610,000 distinct CDR3 sequences, with roughly a tenth appearing a single time and about 4.3% taken by the ten largest. The material sequenced was PBMCs from the stem cell graft donor, taken from the stem cell graft. The receptor source for this set is a human donor who donated a stem cell graft to a child with acute myeloid leukemia.

This clonotype appeared a few times. This chain joins TRBV27 and TRBJ2-1; a weak D match, TRBD2 (6 bases). Trimming took 1 base from V and 7 from J, leaving 17 bases between them. Per germline, CDR1 MNHEY and CDR2 SMNVEV (reference sequence). The CDR3 length is 16 residues. This CDR3 is CASSLLGGGAYNEQFF. The CDR3 DNA sequence: TGTGCCAGCAGTTTATTGGGGGGAGGAGCGTATAATGAGCAGTTCTTC.

The rearrangement links TRBV2 to TRBJ1-5; the match to TRBD1 covers 10 bases. The CDR3 runs to 14 residues. Germline V CDR1 and CDR2: SNHLY, FYNNEI. The trim removed 8 bases at V and 8 bases at J, leaving 9 bases unmatched. The CDR3 DNA reads TGTGCCAGCCGGATGGACAGGGGGTTTGAGCCCCAGCATTTT. The encoded protein is CASRMDRGFEPQHF.

A remark on this clonotype: At one end, the junction sequence differs from germline, possibly due to a read error. V usage is TRBV20-1 and J usage is TRBJ2-7; TRBD2 matches 12 bases. From germline, CDR1 is DFQATT and CDR2 SNEGSKA (reference sequence). The CDR3 extends over 17 amino acids. The CDR3 loop reads CCAGAGTSGRSSYEQYF. DNA of the CDR3: TGCTGTGCTGGGGCCGGGACTAGCGGGCGAAGCTCCTACGAGCAGTACTTC.

This clonotype was seen ten or more times. The rearrangement links TRBV20-1 to TRBJ2-3, with D perhaps TRBD2 (6 bases). CDR1 and CDR2 from the germline V gene are DFQATT and SNEGSKA (reference sequence). This CDR3 has 14 residues. Trimming removed 0 bases at V and 4 bases at J, with 11 bases between. In DNA form, the CDR3 reads TGCAGTGCTAGAGAGTATCGGGAGTCAGATACGCAGTATTTT. Translated: CSAREYRESDTQYF.

The V and J genes are TRBV30 and TRBJ1-6; TRBD1 agrees at 11 bases. The CDR3 runs 13 residues. Germline trimming cut 5 bases from V and 9 bases from J; bases unmatched to any gene: 3. From germline, CDR1 is GTSNPN and CDR2 SVGIG (reference sequence). Here the CDR3 DNA reads TGTGCCTGGGTCGGACAGGGGGCTTCACCCCTCCACTTT. As protein: CAWVGQGASPLHF.

In its sample, this clonotype was seen many times. This chain links TRBV4-3 with TRBJ2-1; unclear D gene. The CDR3 contains 14 residues. CDR1 LGHNA and CDR2 YSLEER come from the germline V gene. The V end lost 0 bases, the J end lost 8 bases, and 11 bases lay between the germline ends. The CDR3 region has the DNA TGCGCCAGCAGCCAAGATGGGAAGGGCGATGAGCAGTTCTTC. Protein: CASSQDGKGDEQFF.

This clonotype came up many times. The genes are TRBV5-1 and TRBJ2-5, with D perhaps being TRBD1 or TRBD2 (5 bases each). There are 16 residues in the CDR3. The V gene lost 4 bases and the J gene lost 7 bases, with 23 bases spanning the gap. The germline gives CDR1 SGHRS, CDR2 YFSETQ. The CDR3 DNA is TGCGCCAGCAGCACCTTAAGTGGGAGTGGCCAGGGGACCCAGTACTTC. As protein: CASSTLSGSGQGTQYF.

This clonotype was detected ten times or more. The chain has TRBV28 and TRBJ2-1, with D possibly being TRBD2 (6 bases). CDR3 length equals 15 residues. The ends were cut back, 6 bases at V and 4 bases at J, with 16 bases in the middle. CDR1 and CDR2 from the germline V gene are MDHEN and SYDVKM. The CDR3 protein is CASRDWDSRYNEQFF. Written as DNA, the CDR3 is TGTGCCAGCAGGGACTGGGACTCGAGATACAATGAGCAGTTCTTC.

This clonotype has ten or more counts. The chain couples TRBV4-3 to TRBJ2-5; D is perhaps TRBD2 (6 bases). CDR1 is LGHNA and CDR2 is YSLEER in the germline V gene. There are 15 residues in the CDR3. Trimming cost V 3 bases and J 4 bases, with 15 bases left between them. The CDR3 sequence: CASSHFILARETQYF. The CDR3 coding sequence is TGCGCCAGCAGCCACTTTATACTAGCTAGAGAGACCCAGTACTTC.

This clonotype was picked up a small number of times. V gene TRBV5-1 combines with J gene TRBJ2-3, with 7 bases fitting TRBD2. Germline CDR1 and CDR2: SGHRS and YFSETQ. V lost 3 bases and J lost 0; bases outside the gene matches: 13. The CDR3 contains 18 residues. The CDR3 DNA reads as TGCGCCAGCAGCTACCGTTCAATGGGCGGGGGAAGCACAGATACGCAGTATTTT. This sequence encodes CASSYRSMGGGSTDTQYF.

Many counts were recorded for this clonotype. V gene TRBV20-1 combines with J gene TRBJ2-7; 8 bases are shared with TRBD2. Germline V gene data show CDR1 as DFQATT and CDR2 as SNEGSKA (reference sequence). V lost 2 bases and J lost 6; bases outside the gene matches: 6. This CDR3 spans 13 amino acids. CDR3 region: CSARSGTSGEQYF. The DNA for the CDR3 is TGCAGTGCTAGATCCGGGACTAGTGGCGAGCAGTACTTC.

V usage is TRBV9 and J usage is TRBJ2-7, with D possibly being TRBD2 (6 bases). Germline loops: CDR1 SGDLS, CDR2 YYNGEE. Deletions cut 0 bases from V and 6 bases from J, with 10 bases between. The CDR3 totals 13 residues. CDR3 sequence (DNA): TGTGCCAGCAGCGTAGACGGGAGACGCGAGCAGTACTTC. Encoded protein: CASSVDGRREQYF.

This clonotype was seen more than once but under ten times. The chain's CDR3 is CSVAQAVGANVLTF. The CDR3 DNA reads TGCAGCGTTGCCCAAGCCGTTGGGGCCAACGTCCTGACTTTC. The rearrangement joins TRBV29-1 to TRBJ2-6; D is undetermined. The ends were cut back, 4 bases at V and 3 bases at J, with 10 bases in the middle. This CDR3 has 14 residues. Per the germline V gene, CDR1 is SQVTM and CDR2 is ANQGSEA.

The gene calls are TRBV10-3 and TRBJ2-7; 11 bases match TRBD2. Unmatched junction bases numbered 12, after V lost 0 bases and J lost 2 bases. In germline, CDR1 is ENHRY, CDR2 SYGVKD. This CDR3 is 19 amino acids long. The CDR3 coding sequence is TGTGCCATCAGTGAGTCGGGGGGGGTTAGCGGGAGGGCCCCCTACGAGCAGTACTTC. It codes for CAISESGGVSGRAPYEQYF.

This clonotype was counted a few times. Written as DNA, the CDR3 is TGTGCCAGCAGCTGGCCGGGACAGGGGGCGGAAGAGACCCAGTACTTC. Protein product: CASSWPGQGAEETQYF. The chain combines TRBV5-4 with TRBJ2-5; 12 bases are a match to TRBD1. The CDR3 has 16 residues. Germline V gene lookup returns CDR1 SGHNT and CDR2 YYREEE (reference sequence). Losses at the gene ends were 3 bases for V and 3 bases for J; bases not matched to a gene: 6.

This clonotype was seen ten or more times. The chain combines TRBV28 with TRBJ2-2; D gene unclear. This CDR3 comprises 13 residues. V lost 7 bases, J lost 7 bases, and 13 bases lay in between. Germline V gives CDR1 MDHEN, CDR2 SYDVKM. The DNA for the CDR3 is TGTGCCAGCATTCGGATGGATCACGGGGAGCTGTTTTTT. Translation: CASIRMDHGELFF.

This clonotype was seen only a few times. The chain couples TRBV7-9 to TRBJ1-1; no clear D gene. Germline CDR1 SEHNR, CDR2 FQNEAQ (reference sequence). CDR3 length equals 13 residues. Trimming stripped 3 bases from V and 2 bases from J, with 7 bases between. The CDR3 region is CASSFYRNTEAFF. Here the CDR3 DNA reads TGTGCCAGCAGCTTTTACAGAAACACTGAAGCTTTCTTT.

V and J are TRBV18 and TRBJ2-7, with unresolved D. Deletions cut 0 bases from V and 2 bases from J, with 11 bases between. Germline-derived CDR1 and CDR2 are KGHSH and LQKENI. The CDR3 covers 15 residues. The CDR3 sequence: CASSPPDGDAYEQYF. The DNA of the CDR3 is TGTGCCAGCTCACCACCGGACGGAGATGCCTACGAGCAGTACTTC.

Many counts were recorded for this clonotype. V is TRBV20-1 and J is TRBJ2-1; the match to TRBD2 covers 7 bases. Germline assignment: CDR1 DFQATT and CDR2 SNEGSKA (reference sequence). The V gene end was trimmed by 0 bases and the J gene end by 0 bases; junction bases not matched to a gene: 8. The length of the CDR3 is 17 residues. In DNA form, the CDR3 reads TGCAGTGCTAGAGATTTCGGACTAGACTTCTCCTACAATGAGCAGTTCTTC. Protein product: CSARDFGLDFSYNEQFF.

This chain links TRBV12-5 with TRBJ1-1; possible D gene TRBD1, 5 bases. Between the trimmed V and J ends, which lost 7 bases and 6 bases, there was a span of 15 bases. The CDR3 is 13 residues long. CDR1 and CDR2 (germline): LGHNT, FRNRAP. This chain's CDR3 is CASVSGRGAEAFF. The CDR3 coding sequence is TGTGCTAGTGTCTCCGGGAGGGGCGCTGAAGCTTTCTTT.

This clonotype has ten or more counts. The J gene is TRBJ2-7, the V gene TRBV29-1; 7 nucleotides agree with TRBD1. Germline V CDR1 and CDR2: SQVTM, ANQGSEA. V lost 6 bases and J lost 1; bases outside the gene matches: 6. This CDR3 region has 13 residues. The CDR3 sequence: CSVATGPSYEQYF. CDR3 DNA sequence: TGCAGCGTAGCGACAGGGCCTTCCTACGAGCAGTACTTC.

The V call is TRBV7-8, the J call TRBJ2-7; TRBD2 might be the D (5 bases). The V end was cut by 5 bases, the J end by 7 bases, with 18 bases between. This CDR3 spans 14 amino acids. Germline assignment: CDR1 SGHVS and CDR2 FQNEAQ. CDR3 in DNA: TGTGCCAGCAGCCCCGGTTACGGGGTTCCGGAGCAGTACTTC. Translating gives CASSPGYGVPEQYF. The full variable domain, rest sourced from reference TRBV7-8 and TRBJ2-7, is GAGVSQSPRYKVAKRGQDVALRCDPISGHVSLFWYQQALGQGPEFLTYFQNEAQLDKSGLPSDRFFAERPEGSVSTLKIQRTQQEDSAVYLCASSPGYGVPEQYFGPGTRLTVT.

The chain joins TRBV5-1 to TRBJ2-3; tentative D call: TRBD1 (6 bases). This CDR3 comprises 15 residues. Trimming shortened V by 0 bases and J by 1 base, and 9 bases separated the two germline ends. Germline values: CDR1 SGHRS, CDR2 YFSETQ. This CDR3 reads CASSLEGVGTDTQYF. As DNA, the CDR3 is TGCGCCAGCAGCTTGGAGGGGGTAGGCACAGATACGCAGTATTTT.

The chain couples TRBV10-3 to TRBJ2-1; weak D call: TRBD2 (6 bases). The CDR3 runs to 16 residues. V lost 5 bases to trimming and J lost 7 bases, with 21 bases between them. Germline CDR1 is ENHRY and CDR2 is SYGVKD. CDR3 sequence: CAISFGREPPGNEQFF. CDR3 nucleotide sequence: TGTGCCATCAGTTTTGGTCGGGAGCCCCCTGGGAATGAGCAGTTCTTC.

In its sample, this clonotype was seen a few times. This chain joins TRBV5-8 and TRBJ2-4, with D unresolved. This CDR3 has 14 residues. V was clipped by 0 bases and J by 7 bases, with 11 bases between them. CDR1 is SGHTS, CDR2 YDEGEE, per germline. Here the CDR3 DNA reads TGTGCCAGCAGCTTGGACCAGGATAGGAACATTCAGTACTTC. It is translated as CASSLDQDRNIQYF.

This clonotype has a handful of counts. V is TRBV6-2 or TRBV6-3 and J is TRBJ2-7; a possible D gene is TRBD1 (6 bases). This CDR3 has 12 amino acids. Trimming shortened V by 7 bases and J by 7 bases, and 14 bases separated the two germline ends. Per germline, CDR1 MNHEY and CDR2 SVGEGT. CDR3: CASTDSYVEQYF. For the CDR3, the DNA is TGTGCCAGCACGGACAGCTACGTGGAGCAGTACTTC.

The J gene is TRBJ2-1, the V gene TRBV7-6; TRBD2 aligns across 8 bases. With V trimmed by 1 base and J by 4 bases, 12 bases remained unmatched. The CDR3 consists of 18 residues. CDR1 is SGHVS and CDR2 is FNYEAQ in the germline V gene. For the CDR3, the DNA is TGTGCCAGCAGCTTAGATGGTCCCCGGACTAGCTTGTACAATGAGCAGTTCTTC. It codes for CASSLDGPRTSLYNEQFF.

This clonotype was observed at least ten times. J is TRBJ2-3 and V is TRBV6-4; 10 nucleotides line up with TRBD2. The CDR3 spans 14 residues. V lost 6 bases and J lost 5; bases outside the gene matches: 5. The germline V gene encodes CDR1 MRHNA and CDR2 SNTAGT. The CDR3 here is CASRTSSGRDTQYF. The CDR3 nucleotides read TGTGCCAGCAGGACCTCTAGCGGGAGAGATACGCAGTATTTT.

This clonotype was picked up a small number of times. The chain recombines TRBV20-1 with TRBJ1-5, with a weak D call TRBD1 (6 bases). V lost 0 bases and J lost 3, with 15 bases in between. The CDR3 is made up of 16 amino acids. Germline V gene sequence: CDR1 DFQATT, CDR2 SNEGSKA (reference sequence). CDR3 residues: CSARDRPRGNNQPQHF. The CDR3 coding sequence is TGCAGTGCTAGAGATCGTCCCAGGGGCAACAATCAGCCCCAGCATTTT.

This clonotype has just a few counts. DNA of the CDR3: TGTGCCACCAGCAGGTACGGATCCGAAGAGACCCAGTACTTC. This sequence encodes CATSRYGSEETQYF. This sequence joins TRBV15 and TRBJ2-5; D ambiguous. V lost 3 bases, J lost 3 bases, and 11 bases lay in between. This CDR3 is built from 14 residues. Germline V gene data show CDR1 as LNHNV and CDR2 as YYDKDF (reference sequence). The full variable domain, completed using reference TRBV15 and TRBJ2-5, is DAMVIQNPRYQVTQFGKPVTLSCSQTLNHNVMYWYQQKSSQAPKLLFHYYDKDFNNEADTPDNFQSRRPNTSFCFLDIRSPGLGDTAMYLCATSRYGSEETQYFGPGTRLLVL.

This clonotype was seen repeatedly, ten times or more. The chain uses TRBV4-3 and TRBJ2-7; 11 bases match TRBD2. The germline gives CDR1 LGHNA, CDR2 YSLEER. The CDR3 consists of 17 residues. The junction had 8 bases not matched to a gene; V was cut back by 1 base and J by 3 bases. Here the CDR3 reads CASSQVLTSGSLYEQYF. The CDR3 nucleotides read TGCGCCAGCAGCCAAGTTCTCACTAGCGGGAGCCTCTACGAGCAGTACTTC.

The chain combines TRBV7-2 with TRBJ2-7; 9 bases agree with TRBD2. The CDR3 is 15 residues long. The V segment lost 1 base and the J segment 3 bases; nucleotides outside the gene matches: 4. The germline CDR1 and CDR2 sequences are SGHTA and FQGNSA. The CDR3 DNA is TGTGCCAGCAGCTTAGAAGCGGGAGGCGTCTACGAGCAGTACTTC. This translates into CASSLEAGGVYEQYF.